Many counts were recorded for the clone carrying this T cell receptor beta chain. Time point defined: blood at routine non-recurrence follow-up after resection. No cells were sorted before sequencing. The whole RNA sequenced was extracted from tumor, nontumor lung or frozen PBMC. A unique molecular identifier was carried by every single TCR cDNA molecule. Each CDR3 protein gets one entry after TCRdb re-called the 5' RACE reads with MiXCR. The sample yields around 29,000 distinct CDR3 sequences, about 10% seen once. The germline gives CDR1 SGHAT, CDR2 FQNNGV. The CDR3 totals 17 residues. The trim removed 6 bases at V and 4 bases at J, leaving 15 bases unmatched. The sample comes from a study of spatial heterogeneity in lung cancer. Overall study: After resection, follow-up PBMC samples were sequenced when available, at a median of roughly 26 months later.

The rearrangement uses TRBV11-2 and TRBJ2-3; 8 bases line up with TRBD2. This specimen was PBMCs, taken at follow-up. The sequence came from a female donor with early-stage non-small cell lung cancer. This CDR3 is CASSLTRGLGNPDTQYF. The CDR3 DNA reads as TGTGCCAGCAGTCTAACGCGGGGACTAGGGAACCCAGATACGCAGTATTTT.